Included here is one TCR beta chain sequence, with context. Deletions cut 6 bases from V and 1 base from J, with 13 bases between. Germline CDR1 reads MRHNA; CDR2 reads SNTAGT. The CDR3 has 14 amino acids. The data were obtained in a study of shared clonotypes between healthy human individuals. Memory CD4+ cells were the fraction left after CD45RA+ naive selection. The protocol was immunoSEQ multiplex PCR, while the TCRdb copy is restricted to in-frame clones and leaves out a portion. The repertoire includes some 1.4 million clones, about 96% of them detected once, and 1% to 1.5% sits in the top ten. J is TRBJ2-7 and V is TRBV6-4; possibly TRBD2 for D (6 bases). This clonotype originated in a man aged 25 to 40 in good health. The sequencing input was naive CD4+ T cells sorted from blood. Documented subset: CD45RA+ positively selected. The CDR3 spells CASRDTGGSYEQYF. The CDR3, as DNA: TGTGCCAGCAGAGACACCGGAGGGTCCTACGAGCAGTACTTC.